What follows is one TCR beta chain and its context. Its antigen remains unidentified. No much larger clone is present one base from it, and per-base qualities are unavailable. The library was built by means of RACE. The reads were generated on a NextSeq 500. During library preparation, unique molecular identifiers were attached to individual cDNA molecules so that TCRs could be counted quantitatively and reproducibly. From each blood RNA sample, both TCR alpha and TCR beta chains were sequenced. For the original study's pipeline: A median of around 100,000 TCRs per sample was observed, with a range of 23,224 to 690,600. V, J and CDR3 annotation of the TCR reads was performed with the Decombinator software suite. Every sample was subsampled to the same number of TCRs (28,000) for the PS versus PT1 abundance plots. Expanded TCRs were defined as absent before sensitization and observed at least eight times at the 2-week time point. TCRdb reran the public reads through fastp at Q25 and MiXCR, keeping productive beta chains. Each record represents a unique CDR3 protein, reported with the most common genes and DNA among its rows. TCRdb's processing, not the study's, gives the V and J calls here. The sample yields around 67,000 distinct CDR3 sequences; around 8.8% were counted once. Under 3.5% of the sample is in the top ten clones.

Trimming costs V 2 bases and J 4 bases, and their ends lie 13 bases apart. The cysteine opens and the phenylalanine closes a CDR3 of 15 amino acids. The retained sequence is limited to the CDR3, 45 bases, with the frame set at the first base. CDR1 and CDR2, per the germline V gene, are SGHTA and FQGTGA. These data come from a study of human T cells and chemical hapten exposure (dated by TCRdb to the early 2020s). Regarding the study in general: For sensitization, 2% DPC in acetone was applied to an approximately 2 cm by approximately 2 cm area of upper inner arm skin. Throughout the study period of 20 to 30 weeks, patients also received therapeutic DPC doses to the scalp every week. Patch testing on the upper back used Finn chambers containing 0.01% DPC, with scoring done after 6 days according to International Contact Dermatitis Research Group standards. Most of the patients in the cohort were female, and the cohort covered alopecia areata with under or over 50% scalp involvement, alopecia totalis and alopecia universalis. Libraries were pooled for sequencing, and variation in per-sample TCR yields was attributed mainly to small differences in library volumes within the pool. In alopecia patients, the study followed how the peripheral blood TCR repertoire changed in vivo over primary and secondary sensitization to diphenylcyclopropenone (DPC), a hapten. Patient blood was sampled pre-sensitization (week 0) and at 2, 6 and about 24 weeks after DPC sensitization. About 30 alopecia patients provided blood for TCR sequencing at one to four time points (pre-sensitization, 2, 6 and 24 weeks). The full study reports these points: Because every patient had alopecia, a presumed autoimmune disease, the patients' immune response might differ from that of healthy individuals. Compared with pre-sensitization or healthy control sets, expanded TCRs formed significantly more large CDR3 similarity clusters, which is consistent with antigen-driven responses. A positive correlation was found between the number of PT1 expanded TCRs and patch test score, with significance reached at thresholds 8, 16 and 32 but not 4. No change with DPC sensitization was found in the number of TCRs above 1 in 1000 frequency, and no evidence of global repertoire structure alterations was found. After repeated subsampling, the strength of the expansion versus patch-test correlation and the threshold at which it became significant changed.

Sample time point, as interpreted from the label and publication: patch test 2, 6 weeks after DPC sensitization. This specimen's treatment or condition label, per the study, means: therapeutic diphenylcyclopropenone sensitization with weekly scalp DPC. At every patch-test visit, the blood draw took place before the patch test was put on. Patients were eligible if aged 18 to 70, diagnosed with alopecia and judged suitable for DPC therapy, and pregnant patients were excluded. Unfractionated whole blood was collected in Tempus Blood RNA tubes, and total RNA was extracted from that blood. Material: whole blood, obtained in connection with sensitization to the hapten diphenylcyclopropenone (DPC). This clonotype originated in a woman in her forties or fifties with alopecia areata. Some clones in this sample may be carry-over from other donors' samples. The chain is encoded by TRBV7-3 joined to TRBJ2-3; the D gene is perhaps TRBD1, on 6 matching bases. The CDR3 reads CASSLGQNLADTQYF. Read as DNA, the sequence is TGTGCCAGCAGCTTAGGACAGAATTTAGCAGATACGCAGTATTTT. The reference TRBV7-3 and TRBJ2-3 proteins fill in what lies around the CDR3, so the full variable domain reads GAGVSQTPSNKVTEKGKYVELRCDPISGHTALYWYRQSLGQGPEFLIYFQGTGAADDSGLPNDRFFAVRPEGSVSTLKIQRTERGDSAVYLCASSLGQNLADTQYFGPGTRLTVL.